The 19 T cell receptor beta chains given below trace back to one sample, sequenced in a study of T cell changes during pregnancy in multiple sclerosis. Using immunoSEQ multiplex PCR, the repertoire was profiled, and TCRdb retains in-frame clones only, with some absent. Of tens of thousands of clones listed, around 93% are singletons. The sample in question was CD4+ T cells from peripheral blood mononuclear cells, obtained in the third trimester of pregnancy. These TCRs come from a female donor with multiple sclerosis, enrolled in a pregnancy study.

The chain links TRBV9 to TRBJ1-3, with D unresolved. The CDR3 has 13 residues. Trimming removed 0 bases from V and 7 bases from J, with 8 bases in between. From germline, CDR1 is SGDLS and CDR2 YYNGEE. The CDR3 region has the DNA TGTGCCAGCAGCGTAGTCGGGAGCAACACCATATATTTT. Translated: CASSVVGSNTIYF.

The gene calls are TRBV27 and TRBJ1-5, with 11 bases identical to TRBD1. Germline V lookup: CDR1 MNHEY, CDR2 SMNVEV (reference sequence). J gave up 5 bases and V 4 bases, and 1 base lay outside the gene matches. The CDR3 extends over 14 amino acids. The CDR3 protein is CASSWGQGDQPQHF. The CDR3 nucleotides are TGTGCCAGCAGTTGGGGACAGGGGGATCAGCCCCAGCATTTT.

The chain couples TRBV5-4 to TRBJ2-1; possibly TRBD2 for D (6 bases). V was clipped by 2 bases and J by 7 bases, with 10 bases between them. Germline assignment: CDR1 SGHNT and CDR2 YYREEE (reference sequence). The CDR3 runs 13 residues. The CDR3 loop reads CASSLGTGNEQFF. The DNA for the CDR3 is TGTGCCAGCAGCTTAGGGACTGGAAATGAGCAGTTCTTC. Full variable domain (remainder filled in from reference TRBV5-4 and TRBJ2-1): ETGVTQSPTHLIKTRGQQVTLRCSSQSGHNTVSWYQQALGQGPQFIFQYYREEENGRGNFPPRFSGLQFPNYSSELNVNALELDDSALYLCASSLGTGNEQFFGPGTRLTVL.

Here the CDR3 DNA reads TGTGCCAGTACTTTCCTAACAGGGGGGGCTAACTATGGCTACACCTTC. This gives the protein CASTFLTGGANYGYTF. The genes are TRBV19 and TRBJ1-2; 8 bases map to TRBD1. Trimming cost V 7 bases and J 0 bases; bases outside gene matches: 10. Looked up from germline, CDR1 is LNHDA and CDR2 is SQIVND (reference sequence). The CDR3 runs 16 residues.

The chain joins TRBV4-3 to TRBJ2-7, with D possibly TRBD1 on 6 matching bases. Trimming removed 0 bases from V and 0 bases from J, with 9 bases in between. CDR3 length equals 15 residues. Germline lookup yields CDR1 LGHNA and CDR2 YSLEER. DNA of the CDR3: TGCGCCAGCAGCCAAGATCAGGGGATCTCCTACGAGCAGTACTTC. Protein: CASSQDQGISYEQYF.

This chain joins TRBV14 and TRBJ1-2; 9 bases map to TRBD1. Looked up from germline, CDR1 is SGHDN and CDR2 is FVKESK. The J segment lost 6 bases and the V segment lost 4 bases, leaving 12 bases of the junction unmatched. This CDR3 is built from 16 residues. CDR3 nucleotide sequence: TGTGCCAGCAGCCCGACCACAGGGGGCGCATCGGATGGCTACACCTTC. Translating it yields CASSPTTGGASDGYTF.

The rearrangement uses TRBV4-3 and TRBJ2-7; perhaps TRBD2 as D (5 bases). V was cut by 5 bases and J by 0 bases, with 8 bases left in between. This CDR3 spans 13 amino acids. The germline V gene has CDR1 LGHNA and CDR2 YSLEER. The CDR3 sequence: CASSSRDSYEQYF. The CDR3 nucleotides read TGCGCCAGCAGCTCGAGGGACTCCTACGAGCAGTACTTC.

V usage is TRBV28 and J usage is TRBJ1-2; D may be TRBD1 (5 bases). The CDR3 spans 13 residues. Trimming pared 5 bases from V and 4 bases from J, leaving 11 bases between. From germline, CDR1 is MDHEN and CDR2 SYDVKM. The CDR3 protein is CASSPPGIYGYTF. The CDR3 DNA reads as TGTGCCAGCAGTCCCCCAGGGATCTATGGCTACACCTTC.

The rearrangement uses TRBV5-1 and TRBJ2-3; D not resolved. Germline-derived CDR1 and CDR2 are SGHRS and YFSETQ. CDR3 length: 14 amino acids. The germline V and J ends were trimmed by 3 bases and 6 bases, with 14 bases remaining between them. The chain's CDR3 is CASSWARTQDTQYF. The CDR3 coding sequence is TGCGCCAGCAGCTGGGCTCGTACACAGGATACGCAGTATTTT.

The chain combines TRBV29-1 with TRBJ2-7; unclear D gene. Germline lookup yields CDR1 SQVTM and CDR2 ANQGSEA. The CDR3 extends over 12 amino acids. Trimming stripped 5 bases from V and 2 bases from J, with 10 bases between. CDR3 amino acids: CSVRSNTYEQYF. The CDR3 bases are TGCAGCGTTCGGTCTAATACCTACGAGCAGTACTTC.

The chain carries TRBV29-1 and TRBJ1-1, with TRBD1 matching over 12 bases. The CDR3 length is 18 residues. Looked up from germline, CDR1 is SQVTM and CDR2 is ANQGSEA. The V and J ends lost 1 base and 4 bases, in that order; junction bases with no gene match: 13. CDR3 amino acids: CSVEGDRGRGRWATEAFF. The CDR3 nucleotides are TGCAGCGTTGAAGGGGACAGGGGGCGCGGGAGGTGGGCCACTGAAGCTTTCTTT. The whole variable domain, filled in from reference TRBV29-1 and TRBJ1-1, reads SAVISQKPSRDICQRGTSLTIQCQVDSQVTMMFWYRQQPGQSLTLIATANQGSEATYESGFVIDKFPISRPNLTFSTLTVSNMSPEDSSIYLCSVEGDRGRGRWATEAFFGQGTRLTVV.

CDR3 sequence: CASSGDRPNTGELFF. Written as DNA, the CDR3 is TGCGCCAGCAGCGGCGACAGGCCGAACACCGGGGAGCTGTTTTTT. The V and J genes are TRBV5-1 and TRBJ2-2; possible D gene TRBD1, 6 bases. Germline V lookup: CDR1 SGHRS, CDR2 YFSETQ. This CDR3 has 15 amino acids. Trimming removed 4 bases from V and 0 bases from J, with 10 bases in between.

This clone has only one observation. V gene TRBV18 combines with J gene TRBJ1-4, with 7 bases that match TRBD1. V shed 6 bases and J 8 bases; nucleotides not matched to a gene: 9. From germline, CDR1 is KGHSH and CDR2 LQKENI. The CDR3 sequence is 14 residues long. Here the CDR3 DNA reads TGTGCCAGCTCGCCCGACAGGGCAGGGGAAAAACTGTTTTTT. Translating it yields CASSPDRAGEKLFF.

The chain is built from TRBV15 and TRBJ2-5, with D tentatively TRBD1 (5 bases). The germline V and J ends were trimmed by 3 bases and 1 base, with 9 bases remaining between them. The CDR3 is made up of 14 amino acids. CDR1 is LNHNV and CDR2 is YYDKDF in the germline V gene (reference sequence). CDR3 sequence: CATSSRQFQETQYF. The CDR3 bases are TGTGCCACCAGCAGTCGACAGTTCCAAGAGACCCAGTACTTC.

The J gene is TRBJ2-7, the V gene TRBV5-1; D perhaps matches TRBD1 (5 bases). With 0 bases removed from V and 3 bases from J, the gap between germline ends came to 13 bases. CDR1 is SGHRS and CDR2 is YFSETQ in the germline V gene. The CDR3 is 15 amino acids. CDR3 nucleotide sequence: TGCGCCAGCAGCTTGGCCACACAGGTCATCTACGAGCAGTACTTC. Its translation is CASSLATQVIYEQYF. The full variable domain, in which reference TRBV5-1 and TRBJ2-7 provide the parts outside the CDR3, is KAGVTQTPRYLIKTRGQQVTLSCSPISGHRSVSWYQQTPGQGLQFLFEYFSETQRNKGNFPGRFSGRQFSNSRSEMNVSTLELGDSALYLCASSLATQVIYEQYFGPGTRLTVT.

This rearrangement joins TRBV7-6 to TRBJ2-3, with a tentative D call TRBD2 (5 bases). The V and J ends lost 8 bases and 0 bases respectively, with 12 bases between them. This CDR3 spans 14 amino acids. Germline lookup yields CDR1 SGHVS and CDR2 FNYEAQ. For the CDR3, the DNA is TGTGCCAGCCGCCCAGCGGTCAGCACAGATACGCAGTATTTT. Translation: CASRPAVSTDTQYF.

V is TRBV21-1 and J is TRBJ1-1; the D segment call TRBD1 is taken from the table without a DNA check. TRBV21-1 is a documented pseudogene. This CDR3 has 15 amino acids. CDR3 amino acids: CASSTGQGRNTEAFF. CDR3 DNA: TGTGCCAGCAGCACAGGACAGGGGCGGAACACTGAAGCTTTCTTT.

In its sample, this clone was seen once. The chain links TRBV7-9 to TRBJ2-7; 9 nucleotides line up with TRBD1. Germline V gives CDR1 SEHNR, CDR2 FQNEAQ (reference sequence). This CDR3 spans 17 amino acids. Trimming cost V 4 bases and J 4 bases; bases outside gene matches: 14. CDR3 in amino acids: CASSYPPSGQGKYEQYF. In DNA form, the CDR3 reads TGTGCCAGCAGCTATCCTCCGTCGGGACAGGGAAAGTACGAGCAGTACTTC.

V usage is TRBV7-3 and J usage is TRBJ1-1; TRBD1 matches at 7 bases. The CDR3 spans 14 residues. The germline CDR1 and CDR2 sequences are SGHTA and FQGTGA. J was trimmed by 4 bases and V by 5 bases; bases with no gene match: 7. This chain's CDR3 is CASSLDRDSTEAFF. As DNA, the CDR3 is TGTGCCAGCAGCCTAGACAGGGATTCCACTGAAGCTTTCTTT.